This T cell receptor (beta chain) was found in a study of Ad26.COV2.S vaccination and SARS-CoV-2 variants. Overall study results and limits: Vaccine recipients surpassed placebo recipients in spike-specific TCR breadth. Analytic work on TCR breadth and depth might have understated the full extent of total T cell responses. For non-spike TCRs, breadth in vaccine recipients resembled that in placebo recipients.

A remark on this clone: Its antigen remains unidentified.

Generated by immunoSEQ multiplex PCR, the TCRdb table keeps only in-frame clones and is missing some. The data show approximately 97,000 clones, with less than 85% seen just once and 15% to 20% held by the top ten. CDR1 is GTSNPN and CDR2 is SVGIG in the germline V gene (reference sequence). V was clipped by 2 bases and J by 0 bases, with 10 bases between them. This CDR3 contains 15 residues. This TCR was sampled from a human donor who had recovered from COVID-19. The sample was peripheral blood, taken after recovery from COVID-19. The rearrangement joins TRBV30 to TRBJ1-4, with D tentatively TRBD1 (5 bases). In nucleotides, the CDR3 is TGTGCCTGGAGTCGGGACTTTTCAACTAATGAAAAACTGTTTTTT. Amino acids: CAWSRDFSTNEKLFF. Supplemented by reference TRBV30 and TRBJ1-4, the full variable domain reads SQTIHQWPATLVQPVGSPLSLECTVEGTSNPNLYWYRQAAGRGLQLLFYSVGIGQISSEVPQNLSASRPQDRQFILSSKKLLLSDSGFYLCAWSRDFSTNEKLFFGSGTQLSVL.